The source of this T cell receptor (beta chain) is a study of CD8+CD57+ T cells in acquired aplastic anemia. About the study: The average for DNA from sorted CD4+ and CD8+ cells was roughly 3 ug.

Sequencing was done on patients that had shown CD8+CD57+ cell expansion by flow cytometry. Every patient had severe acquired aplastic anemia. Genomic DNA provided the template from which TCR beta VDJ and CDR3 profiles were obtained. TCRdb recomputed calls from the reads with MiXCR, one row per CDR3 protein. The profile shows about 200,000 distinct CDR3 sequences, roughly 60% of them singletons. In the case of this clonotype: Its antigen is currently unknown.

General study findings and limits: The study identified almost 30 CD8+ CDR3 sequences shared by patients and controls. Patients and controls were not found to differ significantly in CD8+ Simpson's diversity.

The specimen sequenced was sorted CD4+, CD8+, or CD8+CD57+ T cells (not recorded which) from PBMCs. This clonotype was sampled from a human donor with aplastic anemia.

CDR3 in DNA: TGTGCCATCATGGCAGGGACGGGGAATGAGCAGTTCTTC. It translates to CAIMAGTGNEQFF. V usage is TRBV10-3 and J usage is TRBJ2-1; the D call may be TRBD1 or TRBD2 (5 bases each). There are 13 residues in the CDR3. Germline V lookup: CDR1 ENHRY, CDR2 SYGVKD. Between the trimmed V and J ends, which lost 7 bases and 7 bases, there was a span of 14 bases.